These 5 T cell receptor beta chains share one sample of origin, sequenced in a study of regulatory T cells in long-lasting Graves disease. Described time point: newly diagnosed GD, antithyroid drugs for less than 3 months. The TCR library was prepared using RNA isolated from PBMCs. Arm-PCR of CDR3 regions and iRepertoire HTBI primers were the basis on which TCR beta libraries were built. TCRdb recomputed calls from the multiplex PCR reads with MiXCR, one row per CDR3 protein. The table has 350,000 to 400,000 distinct CDR3 sequences, around 15% seen once. The sample also formed part of further work on T cells in Graves' hyperthyroidism and ophthalmopathy.

This material consisted of peripheral blood mononuclear cells (PBMCs), taken at new diagnosis, from a patient treated with antithyroid drugs. The receptors come from a woman aged 18 to 35 with Graves disease.

There are many counts of this clonotype. The chain has TRBV3-1 and TRBJ1-2; 7 nucleotides line up with TRBD1. Looked up from germline, CDR1 is LGHDT and CDR2 is YNNKEL (reference sequence). This CDR3 has 13 amino acids. Trimming cost V 2 bases and J 3 bases; bases outside gene matches: 0. CDR3 sequence (DNA): TGTGCCAGCAGCCAACAGGGGGACTATGGCTACACCTTC. It codes for CASSQQGDYGYTF.

There are many counts of this clonotype. The chain recombines TRBV20-1 with TRBJ2-1; D is tentatively TRBD1 or TRBD2 (7 bases each). The V gene lost 3 bases and the J gene lost 9 bases, with 15 bases spanning the gap. The CDR3 contains 13 residues. Germline CDR1 DFQATT, CDR2 SNEGSKA (reference sequence). The CDR3 DNA follows: TGCAGTGCTAGGACAGGGCGGGGGCGTGAGCAGTTCTTC. Its translation: CSARTGRGREQFF.

This clonotype has a count of ten or more. The rearrangement links TRBV2 to TRBJ1-6, with D unresolved. CDR3 size: 12 residues. V gave up 1 base and J gave up 8 bases, with 3 bases separating them. Germline CDR1 reads SNHLY; CDR2 reads FYNNEI. The CDR3 nucleotides read TGTGCCAGCAGTGAAGGGGATTCACCCCTCCACTTT. As protein: CASSEGDSPLHF.

This clonotype was seen many times. This rearrangement joins TRBV3-1 to TRBJ2-5, with 7 bases aligning to TRBD1. CDR3 size: 14 residues. Germline assignment: CDR1 LGHDT and CDR2 YNNKEL (reference sequence). V lost 6 bases and J lost 11; bases outside the gene matches: 15. This chain's CDR3 is CASRRGLDMGSQYF. The CDR3 DNA follows: TGTGCCAGCAGGAGGGGGCTCGACATGGGGTCTCAGTACTTC.

The rearrangement uses TRBV5-1 and TRBJ2-2; D call uncertain. CDR1 and CDR2 from the germline V gene are SGHRS and YFSETQ. The V end was cut by 0 bases, the J end by 4 bases, with 10 bases between. The length of the CDR3 is 15 residues. The chain's CDR3 is CASSLDGSGTGELFF. The DNA of the CDR3 is TGCGCCAGCAGCTTGGACGGGTCGGGCACCGGGGAGCTGTTTTTT.